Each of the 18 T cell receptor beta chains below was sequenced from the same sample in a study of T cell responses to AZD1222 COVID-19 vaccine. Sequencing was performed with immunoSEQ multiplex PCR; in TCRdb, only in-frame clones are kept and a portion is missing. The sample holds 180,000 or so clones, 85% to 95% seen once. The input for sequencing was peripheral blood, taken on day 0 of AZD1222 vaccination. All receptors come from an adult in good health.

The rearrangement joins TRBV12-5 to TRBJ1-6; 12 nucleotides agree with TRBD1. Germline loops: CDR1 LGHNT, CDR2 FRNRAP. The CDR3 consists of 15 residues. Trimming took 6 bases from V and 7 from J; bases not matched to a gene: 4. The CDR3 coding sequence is TGTGCTAGTGGCCCGGGACAGGGGGCGAATTCACCCCTCCACTTT. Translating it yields CASGPGQGANSPLHF.

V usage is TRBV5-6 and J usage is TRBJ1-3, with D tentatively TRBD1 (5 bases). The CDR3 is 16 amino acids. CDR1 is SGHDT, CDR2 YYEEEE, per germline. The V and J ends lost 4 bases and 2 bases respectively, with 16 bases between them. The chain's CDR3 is CASSGAVNGAGNTIYF. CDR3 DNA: TGTGCCAGCAGCGGGGCGGTGAACGGGGCTGGAAACACCATATATTTT.

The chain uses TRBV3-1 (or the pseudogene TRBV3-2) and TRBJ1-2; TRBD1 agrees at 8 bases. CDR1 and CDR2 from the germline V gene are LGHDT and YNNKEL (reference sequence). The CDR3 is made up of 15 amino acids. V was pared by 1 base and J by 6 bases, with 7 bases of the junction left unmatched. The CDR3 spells CASSQVNQGAHGYTF. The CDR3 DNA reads TGTGCCAGCAGCCAAGTCAATCAGGGGGCGCATGGCTACACCTTC.

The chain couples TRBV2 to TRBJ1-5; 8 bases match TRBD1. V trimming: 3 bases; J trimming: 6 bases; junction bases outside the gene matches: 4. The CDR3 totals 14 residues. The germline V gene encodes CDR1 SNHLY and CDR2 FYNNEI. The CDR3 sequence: CASSEQGASQPQHF. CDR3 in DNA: TGTGCCAGCAGTGAGCAGGGGGCGAGTCAGCCCCAGCATTTT.

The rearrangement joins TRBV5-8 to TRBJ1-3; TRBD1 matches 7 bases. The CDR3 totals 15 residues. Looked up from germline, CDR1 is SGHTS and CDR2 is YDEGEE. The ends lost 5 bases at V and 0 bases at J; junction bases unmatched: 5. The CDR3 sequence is CASRLDRASGNTIYF. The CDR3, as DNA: TGTGCCAGCAGATTAGACAGGGCCTCTGGAAACACCATATATTTT.

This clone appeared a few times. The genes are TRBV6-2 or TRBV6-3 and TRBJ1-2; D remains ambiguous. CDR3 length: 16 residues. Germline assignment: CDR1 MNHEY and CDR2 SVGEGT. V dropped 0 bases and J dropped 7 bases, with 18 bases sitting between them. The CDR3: CASSYSLRGGTAGYTF. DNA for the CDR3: TGTGCCAGCAGTTACTCGCTGCGGGGTGGAACAGCTGGCTACACCTTC.

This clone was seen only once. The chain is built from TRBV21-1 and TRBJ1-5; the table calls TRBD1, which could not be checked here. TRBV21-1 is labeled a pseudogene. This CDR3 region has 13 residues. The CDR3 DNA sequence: TGTGCCAGCAAAGACAGGACAGATCAGCCCCAGCATTTT. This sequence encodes CASKDRTDQPQHF.

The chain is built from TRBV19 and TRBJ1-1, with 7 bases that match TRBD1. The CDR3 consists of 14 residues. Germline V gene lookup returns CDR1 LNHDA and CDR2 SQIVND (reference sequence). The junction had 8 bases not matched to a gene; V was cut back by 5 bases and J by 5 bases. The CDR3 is CASSPRQGRTEAFF. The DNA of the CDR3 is TGTGCCAGTAGTCCTCGACAGGGACGTACTGAAGCTTTCTTT.

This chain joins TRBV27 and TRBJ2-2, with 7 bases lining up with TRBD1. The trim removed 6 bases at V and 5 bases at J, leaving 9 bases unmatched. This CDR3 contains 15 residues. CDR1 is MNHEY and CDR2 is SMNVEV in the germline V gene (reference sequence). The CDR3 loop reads CASSLRDSVTGELFF. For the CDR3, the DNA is TGTGCCAGCAGCCTCCGGGACAGCGTAACCGGGGAGCTGTTTTTT.

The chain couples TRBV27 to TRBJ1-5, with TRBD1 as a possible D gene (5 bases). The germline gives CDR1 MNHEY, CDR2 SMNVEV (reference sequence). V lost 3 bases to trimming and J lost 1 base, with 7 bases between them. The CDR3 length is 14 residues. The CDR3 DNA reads TGTGCCAGCAGTTTTGGGGACAGCAATCAGCCCCAGCATTTT. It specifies CASSFGDSNQPQHF.

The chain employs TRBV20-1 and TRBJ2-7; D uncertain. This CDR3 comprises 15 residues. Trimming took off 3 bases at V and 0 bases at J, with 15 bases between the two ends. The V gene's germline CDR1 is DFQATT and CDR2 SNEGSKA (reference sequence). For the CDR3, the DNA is TGCAGTGCTAGTCCGCTTAGACGGAGCTCCTACGAGCAGTACTTC. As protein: CSASPLRRSSYEQYF.

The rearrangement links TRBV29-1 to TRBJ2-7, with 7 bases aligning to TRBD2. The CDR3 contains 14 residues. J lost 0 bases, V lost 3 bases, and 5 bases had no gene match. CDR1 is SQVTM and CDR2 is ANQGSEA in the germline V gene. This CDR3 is CSVDVAGASYEQYF. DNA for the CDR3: TGCAGCGTTGATGTAGCGGGTGCCTCCTACGAGCAGTACTTC.

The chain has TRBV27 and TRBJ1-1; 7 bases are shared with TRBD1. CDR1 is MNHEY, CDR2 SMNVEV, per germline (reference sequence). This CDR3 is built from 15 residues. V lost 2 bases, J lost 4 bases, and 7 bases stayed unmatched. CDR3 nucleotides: TGTGCCAGCAGTTTAGTGGGTTACAGGGGCACTGAAGCTTTCTTT. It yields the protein CASSLVGYRGTEAFF.

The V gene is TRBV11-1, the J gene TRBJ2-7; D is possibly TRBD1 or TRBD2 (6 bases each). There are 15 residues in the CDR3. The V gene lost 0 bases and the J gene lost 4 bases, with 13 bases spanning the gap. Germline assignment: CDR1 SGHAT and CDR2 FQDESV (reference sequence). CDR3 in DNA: TGTGCCAGCAGCTTAGCGGATAGGGGGAGGTACGAGCAGTACTTC. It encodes CASSLADRGRYEQYF.

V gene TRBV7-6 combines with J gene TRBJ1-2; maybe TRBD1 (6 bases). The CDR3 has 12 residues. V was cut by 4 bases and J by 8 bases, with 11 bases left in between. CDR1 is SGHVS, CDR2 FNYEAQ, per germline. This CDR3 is CASSSRGWGYTF. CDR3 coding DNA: TGTGCCAGCAGCTCCAGGGGTTGGGGCTACACCTTC.

DNA for the CDR3: TGCGCCAGCAAGGGACAGGGGGCGGGAGGCTACACCTTC. As protein: CASKGQGAGGYTF. The chain employs TRBV5-1 and TRBJ1-2, with 12 bases fitting TRBD1. Losses at the gene ends were 6 bases for V and 8 bases for J; bases not matched to a gene: 5. CDR3 length: 13 amino acids. CDR1 is SGHRS, CDR2 YFSETQ, per germline.

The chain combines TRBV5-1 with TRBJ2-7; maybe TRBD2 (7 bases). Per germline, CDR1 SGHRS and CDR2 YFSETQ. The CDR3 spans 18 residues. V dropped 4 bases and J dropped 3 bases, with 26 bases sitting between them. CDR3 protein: CASSRRNNNNREGYEQYF. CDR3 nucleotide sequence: TGCGCCAGCAGCCGACGGAACAATAATAACAGGGAGGGCTACGAGCAGTACTTC.

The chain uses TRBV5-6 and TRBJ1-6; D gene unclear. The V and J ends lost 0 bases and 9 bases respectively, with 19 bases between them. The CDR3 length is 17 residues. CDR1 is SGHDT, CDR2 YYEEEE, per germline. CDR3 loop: CASSLAGKGSTLSPLHF. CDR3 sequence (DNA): TGTGCCAGCAGCTTGGCCGGGAAGGGCAGTACTCTTTCACCCCTCCACTTT.